Included here is one TCR beta chain sequence, with context. Antigen unknown. Trimming took 2 bases from V and 8 from J; bases not matched to a gene: 10. The CDR3 length is 18 residues. Germline V gene sequence: CDR1 MDHEN, CDR2 SYDVKM. A second PCR, run for about 6 to 11 cycles, used a sample-barcoded 5' primer plus a J-beta primer mix. Template switching added a 12-random-nucleotide identifier to every cDNA molecule. Per-sample output comprised a minimum of 2.5 million paired-end reads containing CDR3. TCRdb re-derived calls from the 5' RACE reads in MiXCR, one entry per CDR3 protein. The sample lists 1.5 million to 1.8 million distinct CDR3 sequences, 35% to 45% seen once, with just over 4% in the top ten. This specimen comes from a study of blood T cells in healthy people across ages. Study conclusions and caveats: With age, beta diversity per million T cells declined roughly linearly, significantly by about 37.

This TCR came from a young woman in good health. Specimen: blood. This rearrangement joins TRBV28 to TRBJ2-1, with TRBD2 matching 15 bases. The CDR3 region is CASSLGWTSGREGDEQFF. In nucleotides, the CDR3 is TGTGCCAGCAGTTTAGGGTGGACTAGCGGGAGGGAGGGGGATGAGCAGTTCTTC.